Sequencing of this TCR beta chain was carried out in a study of blood T cell repertoires in COVID-19. At the level of the study: PBMCs, B-cell-depleted T cells, or T cells were the source of the cDNA or gDNA that made up the material.

Germline CDR1 LNHDA, CDR2 SQIVND (reference sequence). V shed 3 bases, J shed 6 bases, and the junction held 4 bases outside the gene matches. This CDR3 comprises 14 residues. Sequencing used immunoSEQ multiplex PCR; TCRdb keeps in-frame clones, though not all of them. The sample holds 300,000 to 350,000 clones, roughly 90% seen once. The gene calls are TRBV19 and TRBJ2-1, with 8 bases lining up with TRBD1. The source is a man between 25 and 39 years old with COVID-19, enrolled during active disease. Sequencing used peripheral blood. The CDR3 bases are TGTGCCAGTAGTATTCCGACAGGGGTCAATGAGCAGTTCTTC. Its protein is CASSIPTGVNEQFF.